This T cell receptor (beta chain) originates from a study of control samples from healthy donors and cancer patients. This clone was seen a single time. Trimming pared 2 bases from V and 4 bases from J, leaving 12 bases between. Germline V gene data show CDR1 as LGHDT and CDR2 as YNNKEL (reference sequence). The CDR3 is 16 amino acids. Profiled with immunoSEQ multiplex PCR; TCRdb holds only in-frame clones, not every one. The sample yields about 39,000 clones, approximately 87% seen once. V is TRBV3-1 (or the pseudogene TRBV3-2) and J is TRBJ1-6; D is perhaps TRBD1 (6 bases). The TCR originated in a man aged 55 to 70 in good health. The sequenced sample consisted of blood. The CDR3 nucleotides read TGTGCCAGCAGCCAAACAGGGCGAGGGTATAATTCACCCCTCCACTTT. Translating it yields CASSQTGRGYNSPLHF.